Each of the 21 T cell receptor beta chains below was sequenced from the same sample in a study of T-cell memory formation after mild COVID-19. TCRdb processed the 5' RACE reads anew with MiXCR; each CDR3 protein has one entry. Of 300,000 or so distinct CDR3 sequences in the sample, 15% to 20% were seen once. The sample was PBMCs or a T cell subset sorted from them (not recorded which). The receptors derive from a man between 18 and 35 years old who had mild COVID-19 (a few samples of this study predate the infection). Cell type and time point are not known.

The J gene is TRBJ1-2, the V gene TRBV19; TRBD1 agrees at 7 bases. In germline, CDR1 is LNHDA, CDR2 SQIVND (reference sequence). V shed 6 bases, J shed 7 bases, and the junction held 8 bases outside the gene matches. This CDR3 spans 13 amino acids. The DNA for the CDR3 is TGTGCCAGTAGGGGGACAGCTATATCTGGCTACACCTTC. It codes for CASRGTAISGYTF.

This clonotype was seen a few times. The CDR3 is CASSLTGQRDTEAFF. The CDR3 bases are TGCGCCAGCAGCTTGACGGGACAGAGGGACACTGAAGCTTTCTTT. This chain connects TRBV5-1 to TRBJ1-1, with 7 bases aligning to TRBD1. Germline V lookup: CDR1 SGHRS, CDR2 YFSETQ. Unmatched junction bases numbered 6, after V lost 1 base and J lost 3 bases. The CDR3 runs to 15 residues.

This clonotype was observed a handful of times. This chain joins TRBV15 and TRBJ2-7; D is perhaps TRBD1 or TRBD2 (6 bases each). The V end lost 5 bases, the J end lost 3 bases, and 14 bases lay between the germline ends. Germline V lookup: CDR1 LNHNV, CDR2 YYDKDF (reference sequence). The CDR3 length is 14 residues. Written as DNA, the CDR3 is TGTGCCACCAGCTTGCGGAGGGGGAACTACGAGCAGTACGTC. This translates into CATSLRRGNYEQYV.

This clonotype occurred many times. The chain uses TRBV12-3 or TRBV12-4 and TRBJ2-6; D uncertain. This CDR3 region has 14 residues. The ends were cut back, 4 bases at V and 1 base at J, with 5 bases in the middle. The CDR3 here is CASSWASGANVLTF. The CDR3 nucleotides are TGTGCCAGCAGTTGGGCTTCTGGGGCCAACGTCCTGACTTTC.

V and J are TRBV20-1 and TRBJ2-3; 8 nucleotides align to TRBD2. V dropped 1 base and J dropped 3; count of bases not matched to a gene: 9. The CDR3 sequence is 16 residues long. Looked up from germline, CDR1 is DFQATT and CDR2 is SNEGSKA (reference sequence). CDR3 nucleotide sequence: TGCAGTGCTAGAGGTCTTGGGCGGGGGGAAACAGATACGCAGTATTTT. Protein product: CSARGLGRGETDTQYF.

The rearrangement links TRBV7-9 to TRBJ2-7; D assignment may be TRBD1 or TRBD2 (5 bases each). Germline V gene lookup returns CDR1 SEHNR and CDR2 FQNEAQ (reference sequence). The V end was cut by 5 bases, the J end by 6 bases, with 17 bases between. The CDR3 has 14 residues. The CDR3 region has the DNA TGTGCCAGCAGCGGGCGAGGGGCCCTGGGCGAGCAGTACTTC. Translation: CASSGRGALGEQYF. The variable domain in full, completed from reference TRBV7-9 and TRBJ2-7, reads DTGVSQNPRHKITKRGQNVTFRCDPISEHNRLYWYRQTLGQGPEFLTYFQNEAQLEKSRLLSDRFSAERPKGSFSTLEIQRTEQGDSAMYLCASSGRGALGEQYFGPGTRLTVT.

This clonotype was counted between two and nine times. The chain carries TRBV6-2 or TRBV6-3 and TRBJ2-1, with TRBD1 matching 10 bases. The CDR3 has 14 amino acids. Germline trimming cut 8 bases from V and 6 bases from J; bases unmatched to any gene: 7. CDR1 is MNHEY, CDR2 SVGEGT, per germline. The CDR3: CASGKGQGSNEQFF. The CDR3 nucleotides read TGTGCCAGCGGAAAGGGACAGGGGAGCAATGAGCAGTTCTTC.

The gene calls are TRBV4-3 and TRBJ1-6; 7 nucleotides agree with TRBD1. The CDR3 has 15 amino acids. The V and J ends lost 0 bases and 9 bases, in that order; junction bases with no gene match: 5. CDR1 is LGHNA and CDR2 is YSLEER in the germline V gene. The CDR3 spells CASSQDRAGGSPLHF. CDR3 DNA: TGCGCCAGCAGCCAAGATAGGGCAGGGGGTTCACCCCTCCACTTT.

This clonotype showed up many times. The chain carries TRBV2 and TRBJ2-7, with D unclear. V was cut by 10 bases and J by 0 bases, with 13 bases left in between. In germline, CDR1 is SNHLY, CDR2 FYNNEI. The CDR3 spans 13 residues. The CDR3 DNA reads TGTGCCACTACCCTGACTGACTCCTACGAGCAGTACTTC. The encoded protein is CATTLTDSYEQYF.

The genes are TRBV27 and TRBJ2-7, with TRBD1 identical over 8 bases. CDR3 length equals 15 residues. Looked up from germline, CDR1 is MNHEY and CDR2 is SMNVEV (reference sequence). V lost 5 bases to trimming and J lost 4 bases; unmatched junction nucleotides: 10. CDR3 DNA sequence: TGTGCCAGCAGTCCTCACAGGGGGTTGTCGTACGAGCAGTACTTC. It codes for CASSPHRGLSYEQYF.

This clonotype was recorded a few times. The J gene is TRBJ2-1, the V gene TRBV12-3 or TRBV12-4; D might be TRBD2 (5 bases). Trimming pared 3 bases from V and 10 bases from J, leaving 10 bases between. CDR3 length equals 12 residues. The CDR3 protein is CASSLGDPEQFF. The CDR3 DNA is TGTGCCAGCAGTTTGGGAGACCCGGAGCAGTTCTTC.

This clonotype appeared a few times. V is TRBV11-1 and J is TRBJ2-7; unclear D gene. The CDR3 has 13 residues. Trimming shortened V by 3 bases and J by 2 bases, and 8 bases separated the two germline ends. Germline values: CDR1 SGHAT, CDR2 FQDESV (reference sequence). The chain's CDR3 is CASSFRVAYEQYF. The DNA for the CDR3 is TGTGCCAGCAGCTTTCGCGTTGCCTACGAGCAGTACTTC.

This clonotype was recorded once. The J gene is TRBJ2-3, the V gene TRBV30; D is unclear. With 2 bases removed from V and 2 bases from J, the gap between germline ends came to 8 bases. The CDR3 length is 13 residues. Germline assignment: CDR1 GTSNPN and CDR2 SVGIG (reference sequence). The CDR3 sequence is CAWSRLPTDTQYF. The CDR3 bases are TGTGCCTGGAGTAGGCTACCCACAGATACGCAGTATTTT.

This chain uses TRBV4-2 with TRBJ1-1; 9 nucleotides line up with TRBD1. In germline, CDR1 is LGHNA, CDR2 YNFKEQ. V gave up 0 bases and J gave up 3 bases; unmatched junction bases: 14. This CDR3 region has 19 residues. DNA for the CDR3: TGTGCCAGCAGCCAAGATACCTGGGACAGGGAAGGGCCAGACACTGAAGCTTTCTTT. This codes for CASSQDTWDREGPDTEAFF.

J is TRBJ1-3 and V is TRBV18; possibly TRBD1 for D (5 bases). Germline assignment: CDR1 KGHSH and CDR2 LQKENI. V lost 6 bases, J lost 0 bases, and 18 bases lay in between. The CDR3 is made up of 17 amino acids. The CDR3 loop reads CASSPNFRGISGNTIYF. DNA of the CDR3: TGTGCCAGCTCTCCAAATTTCCGGGGCATCTCTGGAAACACCATATATTTT.

This clonotype appeared a few times. The CDR3, as DNA: TGCAGCGTTTTATGGGCGATGAACACTGAAGCTTTCTTT. Encoded protein: CSVLWAMNTEAFF. The rearrangement uses TRBV29-1 and TRBJ1-1; D unclear. Trimming removed 5 bases at V and 0 bases at J, with 10 bases between. CDR3 length equals 13 residues. Germline V gene data show CDR1 as SQVTM and CDR2 as ANQGSEA.

This chain's CDR3 is CASSYPPGGAEAFF. The CDR3 DNA is TGTGCCAGCAGTTACCCCCCGGGTGGCGCTGAAGCTTTCTTT. The genes are TRBV28 and TRBJ1-1; D not resolved. V was pared by 4 bases and J by 6 bases, with 15 bases between. Per germline, CDR1 MDHEN and CDR2 SYDVKM. The CDR3 is 14 residues long.

The gene calls are TRBV12-5 and TRBJ1-1; TRBD1 might be the D (5 bases). The V gene lost 4 bases and the J gene lost 0 bases, with 18 bases spanning the gap. This CDR3 has 17 amino acids. Germline CDR1 LGHNT, CDR2 FRNRAP. This CDR3 reads CASGSGGGAHLNTEAFF. CDR3 bases: TGTGCTAGTGGTTCCGGAGGAGGGGCGCACTTGAACACTGAAGCTTTCTTT.

This clonotype was detected many times. The CDR3 coding sequence is TGTGCCAGCAGCGACGACGGTCACGAGACCCAGTACTTC. Translating gives CASSDDGHETQYF. The chain joins TRBV9 to TRBJ2-5; no clear D gene. Trimming stripped 3 bases from V and 5 bases from J, with 11 bases between. CDR1 and CDR2 (germline): SGDLS, YYNGEE. CDR3 length: 13 residues.

The chain recombines TRBV6-2 or TRBV6-3 with TRBJ2-7; 7 bases agree with TRBD1. With V trimmed by 6 bases and J by 0 bases, 8 bases remained unmatched. Germline assignment: CDR1 MNHEY and CDR2 SVGEGT. The CDR3 has 15 amino acids. Here the CDR3 DNA reads TGTGCCAGCAGACACACAGGGGCCTTCTCCTACGAGCAGTACGTC. Its protein is CASRHTGAFSYEQYV.

V usage is TRBV6-2 or TRBV6-3 and J usage is TRBJ1-5, with a tentative D call TRBD1 (5 bases). Germline CDR1 and CDR2: MNHEY and SVGEGT. Trimming left V 6 bases short and J 2 bases short, with 11 bases between. The CDR3 totals 14 residues. CDR3 DNA sequence: TGTGCCAGCAGAGCTACGGGGGGCAATCAGCCCCAGCATTTT. It encodes CASRATGGNQPQHF.